This T cell receptor beta chain was captured in a study of shared T cell receptors in the human thymus. Produced via immunoSEQ multiplex PCR; TCRdb's table is partial and in-frame only. The sample includes under 850,000 clones, roughly 90% of them seen just once. The CDR3 has 18 residues. CDR1 and CDR2 (germline): SGHRS, YFSETQ. Unmatched junction bases numbered 7, after V lost 3 bases and J lost 0 bases. These data were likewise used in another study, on human thymus T cells. That study reports: Having corrective surgery for congenital heart defects, healthy Finnish infants were the ones who donated. The source of the thymus tissue was resections taken during corrective heart surgery. Apparent bias marked the V and J gene usage of thymic and blood repertoires.

Sequencing used thymocytes. This clonotype originated in a boy under two years old with a congenital heart defect. The chain couples TRBV5-1 to TRBJ2-6; 9 bases match TRBD1. The CDR3, as DNA: TGCGCCAGCAGCTCCAGGGGACAGGGATGCTCTGGGGCCAACGTCCTGACTTTC. Translated: CASSSRGQGCSGANVLTF.